Detailed here is one TCR beta chain. The antigen remains unidentified. These data originate in a study of CXCR3-negative and CXCR3-positive naive CD8 T cells. Preparation of TRB cDNA libraries relied on 5' RACE carrying UMI labels. TCRdb re-called the 5' RACE reads and catalogs CDR3 proteins one per entry, DNA excluded. This sample contains about 120,000 distinct CDR3 sequences. CDR1 and CDR2 (germline): MDHEN, SYDVKM. CDR3 size: 18 residues. Study results and caveats: Each naive subset displayed comparably high diversity, whereas memory CD8+ cells displayed much lower diversity. Against CXCR3-negative naive cells, CXCR3-positive naive cells showed more hydrophobic TRB CDR3s. With respect to TRBV-TRBJ usage, naive CXCR3-negative and CXCR3-positive cells were similar; memory differed.

The chain recombines TRBV28 with TRBJ2-1; the TRBD2 assignment by TCRdb is unverifiable without DNA. The sample comprised naive CXCR3- CD8+ T cells from blood. Sample subset: CD45RO-CCR7+CD27+CD95- naive CD8+ T cells lacking CXCR3 (TNR3-). This sequence was found in a human donor in good health. Some clones in this sample may be carry-over from other donors' samples. CDR3 loop: CASSLSASGRASYNEQFF.